Below, 22 T cell receptor beta chains from the same sample are listed, as sequenced in a study of T-cell reconstitution after alpha-beta-depleted transplantation in children. Molecular barcoding with unique molecular identifiers was used for the TCRbeta library. TCRdb fed the PCR reads into MiXCR, producing one record per CDR3 protein. The table records 350,000 to 500,000 distinct CDR3 sequences, around two fifths of them present only once. Material: PBMCs, obtained before TCRalphabeta/CD19-depleted stem cell transplant. The receptors here all came from a girl aged 2 to 9 with aplastic anemia, due to receive a stem cell transplant.

The chain has TRBV5-6 and TRBJ2-7; tentatively, D is TRBD2 (5 bases). Germline V gene data show CDR1 as SGHDT and CDR2 as YYEEEE. Trimming took off 5 bases at V and 2 bases at J, with 17 bases between the two ends. This CDR3 has 15 residues. CDR3 in amino acids: CASSVAGELAYEQYF. CDR3 nucleotides: TGTGCCAGCAGTGTTGCCGGGGAGCTAGCCTACGAGCAGTACTTC.

This chain connects TRBV6-1 to TRBJ2-3; 10 nucleotides line up with TRBD2. Germline V lookup: CDR1 MNHNS, CDR2 SASEGT. The CDR3 length is 16 residues. The J segment lost 2 bases and the V segment lost 5 bases, leaving 7 bases of the junction unmatched. Here the CDR3 reads CASSSRTSGDTDTQYF. The CDR3 nucleotides are TGTGCCAGCAGTAGCCGGACTAGCGGAGACACAGATACGCAGTATTTT.

This clonotype was counted ten times or more. The rearrangement joins TRBV6-5 to TRBJ2-7, with D unresolved. Germline values: CDR1 MNHEY, CDR2 SVGAGI. Trimming removed 2 bases at V and 5 bases at J, with 19 bases between. This CDR3 is 16 amino acids long. This CDR3 is CASSYGATLQPDEQYF. The CDR3 DNA reads as TGTGCCAGCAGTTACGGAGCGACACTGCAGCCCGACGAGCAGTACTTC.

The rearrangement joins TRBV5-1 to TRBJ2-3; the match to TRBD1 covers 7 bases. The V gene's germline CDR1 is SGHRS and CDR2 YFSETQ. V shed 4 bases and J 5 bases; nucleotides not matched to a gene: 7. The CDR3 contains 14 residues. The chain's CDR3 is CASSRDRALDTQYF. DNA of the CDR3: TGCGCCAGCAGCCGCGACAGGGCTTTAGATACGCAGTATTTT.

V gene TRBV7-9 combines with J gene TRBJ1-1; the D is unclear. V lost 2 bases, J lost 0 bases, and 13 bases lay in between. This CDR3 contains 16 residues. Per the germline V gene, CDR1 is SEHNR and CDR2 is FQNEAQ (reference sequence). For the CDR3, the DNA is TGTGCCAGCAGCTTATCGAGAACAGCAATGAACACTGAAGCTTTCTTT. Protein: CASSLSRTAMNTEAFF.

This clonotype showed up just a few times. The chain carries TRBV29-1 and TRBJ1-1, with TRBD1 matching 7 bases. CDR3 length: 13 amino acids. Germline values: CDR1 SQVTM, CDR2 ANQGSEA. V lost 3 bases, J lost 3 bases, and 4 bases stayed unmatched. The CDR3 is CSVEPRGHTEAFF. CDR3 DNA sequence: TGCAGCGTTGAGCCGAGGGGGCACACTGAAGCTTTCTTT. Full variable domain (remainder filled in from reference TRBV29-1 and TRBJ1-1): SAVISQKPSRDICQRGTSLTIQCQVDSQVTMMFWYRQQPGQSLTLIATANQGSEATYESGFVIDKFPISRPNLTFSTLTVSNMSPEDSSIYLCSVEPRGHTEAFFGQGTRLTVV.

This clonotype came up once. V is TRBV5-6 and J is TRBJ2-5; D is ambiguous. The germline V and J ends were trimmed by 0 bases and 3 bases, with 15 bases remaining between them. Germline V CDR1 and CDR2: SGHDT, YYEEEE. This CDR3 region has 16 residues. The CDR3 reads CASSLAWGNREETQYF. As DNA, the CDR3 is TGTGCCAGCAGCTTGGCATGGGGTAACCGGGAAGAGACCCAGTACTTC. The full variable domain, completed using reference TRBV5-6 and TRBJ2-5, is DAGVTQSPTHLIKTRGQQVTLRCSPKSGHDTVSWYQQALGQGPQFIFQYYEEEERQRGNFPDRFSGHQFPNYSSELNVNALLLGDSALYLCASSLAWGNREETQYFGPGTRLLVL.

This clonotype was seen many times. The V gene is TRBV5-1, the J gene TRBJ2-7; perhaps TRBD2 as D (6 bases). CDR1 is SGHRS, CDR2 YFSETQ, per germline. Trimming shortened V by 3 bases and J by 2 bases, and 12 bases separated the two germline ends. This CDR3 is 14 amino acids long. The CDR3 coding sequence is TGCGCCAGCAGCTGGGGGGTCGCAACCTACGAGCAGTACTTC. Its translation: CASSWGVATYEQYF.

This clonotype was counted between two and nine times. The gene calls are TRBV20-1 and TRBJ2-7; D call uncertain. Germline loops: CDR1 DFQATT, CDR2 SNEGSKA (reference sequence). The length of the CDR3 is 13 residues. V was clipped by 1 base and J by 4 bases, with 11 bases between them. The CDR3 region is CSARGGLGYEQYF. In DNA, the CDR3 is TGCAGTGCTAGAGGCGGCCTCGGTTACGAGCAGTACTTC.

This clonotype was observed at least ten times. The chain uses TRBV27 and TRBJ2-1, with TRBD2 identical over 7 bases. After removal of 2 bases from V and 8 bases from J, the junction contained 12 bases not matched to a gene. The germline V gene has CDR1 MNHEY and CDR2 SMNVEV (reference sequence). The CDR3 runs to 16 residues. CDR3 nucleotides: TGTGCCAGCAGTTTAAGTGGCGGGAGCGTTGGCGATGAGCAGTTCTTC. Translated: CASSLSGGSVGDEQFF.

This chain joins TRBV20-1 and TRBJ2-1, with TRBD1 matching over 10 bases. V trimming: 4 bases; J trimming: 8 bases; junction bases outside the gene matches: 8. In germline, CDR1 is DFQATT, CDR2 SNEGSKA (reference sequence). This CDR3 region has 14 residues. For the CDR3, the DNA is TGCAGTGCTATCCCGGGACAGGGGCGAGATGAGCAGTTCTTC. Translated: CSAIPGQGRDEQFF.

The chain is built from TRBV20-1 and TRBJ1-5, with D uncertain. V lost 3 bases to trimming and J lost 6 bases, with 9 bases between them. Germline V gives CDR1 DFQATT, CDR2 SNEGSKA (reference sequence). The CDR3 contains 12 residues. CDR3 protein: CSASVVAQPQHF. The CDR3 coding sequence is TGCAGTGCTAGCGTGGTAGCTCAGCCCCAGCATTTT.

The chain uses TRBV12-3 or TRBV12-4 and TRBJ2-5, with 7 bases matching TRBD2. The CDR3 loop spans 14 amino acids. V lost 6 bases to trimming and J lost 5 bases; unmatched junction nucleotides: 9. CDR3 amino acids: CASSFSGYGETQYF. CDR3 nucleotide sequence: TGTGCCAGCAGCTTTAGCGGGTACGGGGAGACCCAGTACTTC.

This chain connects TRBV7-9 to TRBJ2-7; 7 nucleotides match TRBD1. V trimming: 5 bases; J trimming: 2 bases; junction bases outside the gene matches: 6. The CDR3 sequence is 14 residues long. The germline V gene encodes CDR1 SEHNR and CDR2 FQNEAQ (reference sequence). CDR3: CASSLKGQPYEQYF. CDR3 nucleotide sequence: TGTGCCAGCAGCCTAAAGGGACAGCCCTACGAGCAGTACTTC.

This clonotype was seen just once. The chain recombines TRBV28 with TRBJ2-5, with D hard to call. V was cut by 5 bases and J by 2 bases, with 9 bases left in between. The CDR3 spans 13 residues. Germline V gene data show CDR1 as MDHEN and CDR2 as SYDVKM. CDR3 residues: CASSPPKQETQYF. DNA for the CDR3: TGTGCCAGCAGTCCCCCTAAGCAAGAGACCCAGTACTTC.

This clonotype was recorded at least ten times. The chain couples TRBV20-1 to TRBJ2-6; D unresolved. Trimming took 0 bases from V and 2 from J, leaving 5 bases between them. Germline V gives CDR1 DFQATT, CDR2 SNEGSKA (reference sequence). The CDR3 spans 14 residues. The CDR3 nucleotides read TGCAGTGCTAGAGAACAGCCTGGGGCCAACGTCCTGACTTTC. Translation gives CSAREQPGANVLTF.

In its sample, this clonotype was seen a few times. This chain connects TRBV20-1 to TRBJ1-1, with D perhaps TRBD1 (6 bases). The CDR3 covers 12 residues. With 7 bases removed from V and 1 base from J, the gap between germline ends came to 10 bases. The germline V gene encodes CDR1 DFQATT and CDR2 SNEGSKA (reference sequence). The CDR3 loop is CSVGTRNTEAFF. The CDR3, as DNA: TGCAGTGTCGGGACACGGAACACTGAAGCTTTCTTT.

The rearrangement joins TRBV20-1 to TRBJ2-7; D ambiguous. V lost 0 bases, J lost 0 bases, and 6 bases lay in between. This CDR3 is built from 13 residues. Germline CDR1 reads DFQATT; CDR2 reads SNEGSKA (reference sequence). CDR3 bases: TGCAGTGCTAGAGATGGGTTCTCCTACGAGCAGTACTTC. It translates to CSARDGFSYEQYF.

The rearrangement joins TRBV20-1 to TRBJ2-5; 8 bases map to TRBD1. Germline V gene lookup returns CDR1 DFQATT and CDR2 SNEGSKA (reference sequence). Losses at the gene ends were 2 bases for V and 2 bases for J; bases not matched to a gene: 13. CDR3 size: 17 residues. CDR3 loop: CSARFAGSRGLQETQYF. CDR3 DNA sequence: TGCAGTGCTAGATTTGCGGGGTCCAGGGGGCTTCAAGAGACCCAGTACTTC.

DNA for the CDR3: TGCAGTGCTAGAGAGGGGGGATTGGGAAACGAGCAGTACTTC. This translates into CSAREGGLGNEQYF. The chain is built from TRBV20-1 and TRBJ2-7; D possibly corresponds to TRBD2 (6 bases). The CDR3 length is 14 residues. Trimming cost V 0 bases and J 5 bases, with 14 bases left between them. Germline-derived CDR1 and CDR2 are DFQATT and SNEGSKA (reference sequence).

This CDR3 reads CSGLGQLREKEQFF. In DNA form, the CDR3 reads TGCAGCGGGTTGGGCCAGCTGCGGGAGAAGGAGCAGTTCTTC. The chain is built from TRBV29-1 and TRBJ2-1; 7 bases fit TRBD2. This CDR3 contains 14 residues. V was clipped by 7 bases and J by 10 bases; unmatched bases: 16. Germline CDR1 is SQVTM and CDR2 is ANQGSEA.

The rearrangement links TRBV7-2 to TRBJ1-1, with TRBD1 identical over 10 bases. V lost 5 bases to trimming and J lost 2 bases; unmatched junction nucleotides: 8. This CDR3 is 16 amino acids long. Germline CDR1 SGHTA, CDR2 FQGNSA. The CDR3 DNA sequence: TGTGCCAGCAGCAAACGACAGGGGGCCCGTAACACTGAAGCTTTCTTT. As protein: CASSKRQGARNTEAFF.